These 15 T cell receptor beta chains share one sample of origin, sequenced in a study of cytomegalovirus exposure and HLA in healthy donors. PCR was performed using 60 Vbeta and 13 Jbeta primers. Repertoires were generated with immunoSEQ multiplex PCR, while TCRdb's copy carries only in-frame clones and drops some. The sample has over 50,000 clones, approximately 89% seen once. Material for sequencing was PBMCs. The receptors derive from a man aged 18 to 30 in good health and CMV-seronegative.

This rearrangement joins TRBV7-8 to TRBJ1-5; 7 nucleotides line up with TRBD1. Looked up from germline, CDR1 is SGHVS and CDR2 is FQNEAQ. The J segment lost 6 bases and the V segment lost 4 bases, leaving 9 bases of the junction unmatched. This CDR3 has 15 residues. Written as DNA, the CDR3 is TGTGCCAGCAGCTCAGGGGGAACAGGTCCTCAGCCCCAGCATTTT. This gives the protein CASSSGGTGPQPQHF.

The chain combines TRBV2 with TRBJ2-7; TRBD1 matches 9 bases. Per germline, CDR1 SNHLY and CDR2 FYNNEI. V lost 4 bases to trimming and J lost 4 bases; unmatched junction nucleotides: 23. The length of the CDR3 is 20 residues. The CDR3 spells CASSVGRIIVGTGSTYEQYF. CDR3 sequence (DNA): TGTGCCAGCAGTGTGGGCCGGATTATTGTGGGGACAGGGTCGACGTACGAGCAGTACTTC.

The chain has TRBV6-5 and TRBJ1-4, with 8 bases aligning to TRBD1. This CDR3 has 15 amino acids. V lost 1 base and J lost 8; bases outside the gene matches: 6. The germline CDR1 and CDR2 sequences are MNHEY and SVGAGI. The CDR3 region has the DNA TGTGCCAGCAGTTACTTGACAGGGGAGGAGGAAAAACTGTTTTTT. As protein: CASSYLTGEEEKLFF.

The chain uses TRBV27 and TRBJ2-3; maybe TRBD2 (5 bases). V lost 8 bases, J lost 5 bases, and 11 bases lay in between. Looked up from germline, CDR1 is MNHEY and CDR2 is SMNVEV (reference sequence). This CDR3 spans 12 amino acids. The CDR3 DNA is TGTGCCAGCGCTGTGGGGAGAGATACGCAGTATTTT. Residues: CASAVGRDTQYF.

This chain joins TRBV7-9 and TRBJ2-7; D call uncertain. The V and J ends lost 4 bases and 7 bases respectively, with 8 bases between them. The CDR3 has 11 amino acids. CDR1 SEHNR and CDR2 FQNEAQ come from the germline V gene (reference sequence). CDR3 coding DNA: TGTGCCAGCAGCTCCCCGACAGAGCAGTACTTC. It yields the protein CASSSPTEQYF. Together with reference TRBV7-9 and TRBJ2-7, the CDR3 gives the full variable domain: DTGVSQNPRHKITKRGQNVTFRCDPISEHNRLYWYRQTLGQGPEFLTYFQNEAQLEKSRLLSDRFSAERPKGSFSTLEIQRTEQGDSAMYLCASSSPTEQYFGPGTRLTVT.

This clone has just a few counts. This chain links TRBV10-3 with TRBJ1-1; D unresolved. CDR1 and CDR2 (germline): ENHRY, SYGVKD. The CDR3 contains 14 residues. V dropped 4 bases and J dropped 1 base, with 10 bases sitting between them. The CDR3 is CAISGPGKNTEAFF. For the CDR3, the DNA is TGTGCCATCAGTGGTCCGGGGAAGAACACTGAAGCTTTCTTT.

The rearrangement uses TRBV27 and TRBJ2-7; TRBD2 matches 10 bases. The V gene's germline CDR1 is MNHEY and CDR2 SMNVEV (reference sequence). The CDR3 sequence is 14 residues long. The trim removed 5 bases at V and 1 base at J, leaving 2 bases unmatched. CDR3 sequence reads: CASSGTSESYEQYF. The CDR3, as DNA: TGTGCCAGCAGTGGGACTAGCGAATCCTACGAGCAGTACTTC.

The gene calls are TRBV6-1 and TRBJ1-6; TRBD1 matches 10 bases. Germline V gene lookup returns CDR1 MNHNS and CDR2 SASEGT. With 0 bases clipped from V and 7 bases from J, the junction kept 6 bases outside the gene matches. This CDR3 has 17 amino acids. The CDR3 reads CASSEAPRDRGNSPLHF. In DNA, the CDR3 is TGTGCCAGCAGTGAAGCGCCAAGGGACAGGGGAAATTCACCCCTCCACTTT.

V is TRBV7-2 and J is TRBJ1-1; no reliable D call. V was cut by 5 bases and J by 4 bases, with 14 bases left in between. Germline assignment: CDR1 SGHTA and CDR2 FQGNSA. The CDR3 has 14 residues. The CDR3 loop is CASSPPPGITEAFF. The CDR3 DNA follows: TGTGCCAGCAGCCCACCCCCGGGGATCACTGAAGCTTTCTTT.

This clone was counted a single time. The chain links TRBV21-1 to TRBJ1-4; the table's TRBD1 call for D was not verified on the DNA. TRBV21-1 is noted as a pseudogene. CDR3 size: 12 residues. DNA for the CDR3: TGTGCCGGGTACAGGGGGCCTGAAAAACTGTTTTTT. It encodes CAGYRGPEKLFF.

This clone has just a few counts. The chain combines TRBV4-1 with TRBJ1-4; TRBD1 might be the D (5 bases). The CDR3 has 15 amino acids. Germline V gives CDR1 MGHRA, CDR2 YSYEKL. V lost 3 bases, J lost 0 bases, and 8 bases lay in between. The CDR3 protein is CASSHEQATNEKLFF. CDR3 nucleotides: TGCGCCAGCAGCCATGAACAGGCAACTAATGAAAAACTGTTTTTT.

The chain links TRBV29-1 to TRBJ2-5, with D perhaps TRBD1 (6 bases). The CDR3 totals 14 residues. Per the germline V gene, CDR1 is SQVTM and CDR2 is ANQGSEA. Trimming removed 7 bases at V and 1 base at J, with 16 bases between. The chain's CDR3 is CSANRVSGQETQYF. The CDR3 nucleotides read TGCAGCGCAAACAGGGTTAGTGGCCAAGAGACCCAGTACTTC.

The V call is TRBV28, the J call TRBJ2-7; possible D gene TRBD1, 6 bases. CDR1 is MDHEN, CDR2 SYDVKM, per germline. The V gene lost 4 bases and the J gene lost 2 bases, with 15 bases spanning the gap. The length of the CDR3 is 15 residues. The CDR3 DNA sequence: TGTGCCAGCAGTTCCCACGGGACACCGGCCTACGAGCAGTACTTC. Its translation: CASSSHGTPAYEQYF.

This clone came up a few times. This rearrangement joins TRBV6-1 to TRBJ1-5; 7 positions match TRBD1. Germline CDR1 MNHNS, CDR2 SASEGT. This CDR3 contains 15 residues. V was clipped by 7 bases and J by 5 bases; unmatched bases: 11. The CDR3 is CASNLDREADQPQHF. The CDR3 DNA reads TGTGCCAGCAACCTCGACAGGGAAGCCGATCAGCCCCAGCATTTT.

The chain is built from TRBV21-1 and TRBJ1-6; the listed D gene, TRBD1, was not tested against the DNA. TRBV21-1 is tagged as a pseudogene. This CDR3 contains 15 residues. The CDR3 DNA sequence: TGTGCCAGCAGCTCACAGGGTTCGGGTAATTCACCCCTCCACTTT. The encoded protein is CASSSQGSGNSPLHF.